This TCR beta chain was sequenced during a study of cytomegalovirus exposure and HLA in healthy donors. The PCR contained 60 Vbeta and 13 Jbeta primers. TCRdb's copy holds only in-frame clones and misses some; the assay was immunoSEQ multiplex PCR. The data hold some 130,000 clones, with roughly 63% observed a single time. This sequence originates from a young man in good health and CMV-seropositive. Sample: PBMCs.

CDR3 loop: CASSMWGSDEQFF. Here the CDR3 DNA reads TGTGCCAGTAGTATGTGGGGCAGCGATGAGCAGTTCTTC. This chain joins TRBV19 and TRBJ2-1; weak D call: TRBD1 (5 bases). Per germline, CDR1 LNHDA and CDR2 SQIVND (reference sequence). This CDR3 contains 13 residues. Trimming removed 3 bases from V and 8 bases from J, with 11 bases in between.